What follows are 10 T cell receptor beta chains derived from one specimen sequenced in a study of blood T cell repertoires in COVID-19. Generated by immunoSEQ multiplex PCR, the TCRdb table keeps only in-frame clones and is missing some. The sample lists approximately 220,000 clones; about nine tenths were seen once. Input material: PBMCs or T cells enriched from blood (not recorded which). The source is a middle-aged woman with acute COVID-19.

As concerns this clone: Other DNA sequences in this specimen translate into the identical CDR3. This chain joins TRBV5-4 and TRBJ1-1; TRBD1 aligns across 9 bases. Per the germline V gene, CDR1 is SGHNT and CDR2 is YYREEE (reference sequence). V was pared by 2 bases and J by 5 bases, with 4 bases of the junction left unmatched. This CDR3 is 14 amino acids long. The CDR3 protein is CASSFGQGRTEAFF. Written as DNA, the CDR3 is TGTGCCAGCAGCTTTGGACAGGGGAGGACTGAAGCTTTCTTT.

This chain uses TRBV29-1 with TRBJ1-3; 9 nucleotides line up with TRBD1. Germline V gene data show CDR1 as SQVTM and CDR2 as ANQGSEA. The CDR3 is 11 residues long. V was pared by 6 bases and J by 8 bases, with 2 bases of the junction left unmatched. DNA for the CDR3: TGCAGCGTCGACAGGGGGGACACCATATATTTT. Encoded protein: CSVDRGDTIYF.

The chain is built from TRBV18 and TRBJ1-3; a weak D match, TRBD1 (5 bases). Germline CDR1 reads KGHSH; CDR2 reads LQKENI. Trimming shortened V by 2 bases and J by 0 bases, and 17 bases separated the two germline ends. CDR3 size: 18 residues. Here the CDR3 reads CASSPGGSPSHSGNTIYF. The DNA of the CDR3 is TGTGCCAGCTCACCAGGGGGGAGCCCATCCCACTCTGGAAACACCATATATTTT.

The V call is TRBV9, the J call TRBJ1-1, with D tentatively TRBD1 (6 bases). This CDR3 is 14 amino acids long. Trimming removed 2 bases at V and 6 bases at J, with 14 bases between. The V gene's germline CDR1 is SGDLS and CDR2 YYNGEE. CDR3 DNA sequence: TGTGCCAGCAGCGTGGCTACAGGGCACGCTGAAGCTTTCTTT. Its translation: CASSVATGHAEAFF.

The rearrangement uses TRBV5-1 and TRBJ2-7; D might be TRBD1 (6 bases). CDR1 is SGHRS and CDR2 is YFSETQ in the germline V gene. CDR3 length: 14 amino acids. The V and J ends lost 6 bases and 2 bases respectively, with 15 bases between them. This CDR3 reads CASTLQGTPYEQYV. CDR3 coding DNA: TGCGCCAGCACCCTACAGGGAACCCCCTACGAGCAGTACGTC.

The chain recombines TRBV11-2 with TRBJ1-6; D is unclear. CDR1 and CDR2 from the germline V gene are SGHAT and FQNNGV. V dropped 2 bases and J dropped 0 bases, with 14 bases sitting between them. This CDR3 is built from 18 residues. In DNA, the CDR3 is TGTGCCAGCAGCTTATGGGTCGTGGGGAGCTCCTATAATTCACCCCTCCACTTT. Translating it yields CASSLWVVGSSYNSPLHF.

The genes are TRBV5-1 and TRBJ2-7; 8 bases agree with TRBD1. J was trimmed by 3 bases and V by 4 bases; bases with no gene match: 6. Germline CDR1 SGHRS, CDR2 YFSETQ. This CDR3 has 14 amino acids. The DNA for the CDR3 is TGCGCCAGCAGCCCGGACAGGGCCGTCTACGAGCAGTACTTC. Its protein product is CASSPDRAVYEQYF.

This chain uses TRBV30 with TRBJ1-2; D is undetermined. CDR3 length: 13 amino acids. V was pared by 1 base and J by 4 bases, with 10 bases between. Germline CDR1 reads GTSNPN; CDR2 reads SVGIG (reference sequence). This chain's CDR3 is CAWSAGSGYGYTF. The DNA of the CDR3 is TGTGCCTGGAGTGCTGGCAGTGGCTATGGCTACACCTTC. Full variable domain (missing parts from reference TRBV30 and TRBJ1-2): SQTIHQWPATLVQPVGSPLSLECTVEGTSNPNLYWYRQAAGRGLQLLFYSVGIGQISSEVPQNLSASRPQDRQFILSSKKLLLSDSGFYLCAWSAGSGYGYTFGSGTRLTVV.

This clone is a singleton in its sample. The gene calls are TRBV12-5 and TRBJ1-1; 7 bases map to TRBD1. V shed 6 bases and J 4 bases; nucleotides not matched to a gene: 5. The CDR3 runs to 13 residues. Germline loops: CDR1 LGHNT, CDR2 FRNRAP. CDR3 residues: CASGSGGSTEAFF. DNA of the CDR3: TGTGCTAGTGGCTCAGGGGGTAGCACTGAAGCTTTCTTT.

The V and J genes are TRBV6-5 and TRBJ2-7; weak D call: TRBD1 (5 bases). V was pared by 7 bases and J by 1 base, with 17 bases between. Germline loops: CDR1 MNHEY, CDR2 SVGAGI. The CDR3 extends over 15 amino acids. CDR3 in amino acids: CASTTQGGVSYEQYF. The DNA of the CDR3 is TGTGCCAGCACTACCCAGGGTGGGGTGTCCTACGAGCAGTACTTC.